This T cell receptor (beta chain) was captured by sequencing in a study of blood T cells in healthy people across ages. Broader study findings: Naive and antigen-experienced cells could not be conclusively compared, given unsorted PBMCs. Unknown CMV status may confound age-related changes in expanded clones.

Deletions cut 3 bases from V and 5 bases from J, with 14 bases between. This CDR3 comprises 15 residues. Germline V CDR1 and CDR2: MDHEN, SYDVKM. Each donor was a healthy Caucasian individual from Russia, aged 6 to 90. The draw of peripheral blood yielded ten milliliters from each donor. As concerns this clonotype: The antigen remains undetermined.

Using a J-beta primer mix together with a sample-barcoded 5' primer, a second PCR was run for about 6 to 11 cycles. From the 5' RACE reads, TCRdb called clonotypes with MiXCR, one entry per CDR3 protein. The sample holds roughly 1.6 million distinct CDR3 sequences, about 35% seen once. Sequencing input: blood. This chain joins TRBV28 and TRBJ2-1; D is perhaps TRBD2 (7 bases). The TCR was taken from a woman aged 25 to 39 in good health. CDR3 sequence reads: CASSLGGGLHNEQFF. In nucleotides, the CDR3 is TGTGCCAGCAGTTTGGGAGGGGGATTACACAATGAGCAGTTCTTC.